This TCR beta chain was sequenced for a study of blood T cell repertoires in COVID-19. Study as a whole: In each case, the material was cDNA or gDNA derived from T cells, B-cell-depleted T cells, or PBMCs.

The participants were between roughly 18 and 90 years old and came from under 25 US areas. Assignments of participants to cohorts depended upon their own reported clinical history. How the authors handled the data: Estimation of nucleated cell counts relied on the amplification of reference gene primers. Method: immunoSEQ multiplex PCR; TCRdb's copy keeps in-frame clones and lacks some. V, J and clone size derive from that table, while D and trimming were established from the DNA sequence. Among 140,000 to 150,000 clones, roughly 86% were seen once, and the ten largest hold around 3.7%. The CDR3 is made up of 16 amino acids. V lost 7 bases and J lost 0, with 16 bases in between. The V gene's germline CDR1 is LNHDA and CDR2 SQIVND (reference sequence). This clone was detected only a few times.

The origin of this receptor is a woman aged 50 to 60 with acute COVID-19. The sequencing sample was made of PBMCs or T cells enriched from blood (not recorded which). The chain carries TRBV19 and TRBJ2-1, with D perhaps TRBD1 (5 bases). CDR3 sequence (DNA): TGTGCCAGTAAAAGTTTCGGGCAGGGCTCCTACAATGAGCAGTTCTTC. Translating it yields CASKSFGQGSYNEQFF.